Listed below are T cell receptor beta chains from one sample, sequenced in a study of T cell changes during pregnancy in multiple sclerosis. Data came from immunoSEQ multiplex PCR; TCRdb stores just in-frame clones and leaves some out. The table has 35,000 or so clones, more than 70% seen once. This sample comprised CD4+ T cells from peripheral blood mononuclear cells, obtained after pregnancy. All receptors derive from a female donor in good health, enrolled as a control in a pregnancy study. Each CDR3 is given with its conserved first and last residue. Fields, in order: CDR3 DNA, CDR3 protein, J gene, V gene, clone size, D gene. D genes are given only for firm matches. For some rows the clone size is stated as once, few or many, or as a class when expanded; others skip it.

CDR3nt: TGTGCCAGCAGCTTAGTTGCAGGATATCAGGTCCAGCATTTT
CDR3aa: CASSLVAGYQVQHF
j_gene: TRBJ1-5
v_gene: TRBV7-2
abundance: -
d_gene: -

CDR3nt: TGCGCCAGCAGCTTCGCGTTCTCTAGCACAGATACGCAGTATTTT
CDR3aa: CASSFAFSSTDTQYF
j_gene: TRBJ2-3
v_gene: TRBV5-1
abundance: -
d_gene: -

CDR3nt: TGTGCCAGCGGGACAAGGACTAGCGCAGCGACCGATACGCAGTATTTT
CDR3aa: CASGTRTSAATDTQYF
j_gene: TRBJ2-3
v_gene: TRBV27
abundance: -
d_gene: TRBD2

CDR3nt: TGTGCCAGCGGGCCCGGGGGGGTGCAAGATACGCAGTATTTT
CDR3aa: CASGPGGVQDTQYF
j_gene: TRBJ2-3
v_gene: TRBV28
abundance: -
d_gene: TRBD2

CDR3nt: TGTGCCAGCAGCCCTCACTTCGGGGAGGGCACTGAAGCTTTCTTT
CDR3aa: CASSPHFGEGTEAFF
j_gene: TRBJ1-1
v_gene: TRBV27
abundance: few
d_gene: -

CDR3nt: TGTGCCAGCAGCTCCGGCGGGGGCGAGCAGTACTTC
CDR3aa: CASSSGGGEQYF
j_gene: TRBJ2-7
v_gene: TRBV11-2
abundance: -
d_gene: TRBD2

CDR3nt: TGCGCCAGCAAGCATCTCGGGGGGAACACTGAAGCTTTCTTT
CDR3aa: CASKHLGGNTEAFF
j_gene: TRBJ1-1
v_gene: TRBV4-1
abundance: few
d_gene: -

CDR3nt: TGTGCCAGCAGCGTAGCTCTGATTGGGCCGATGGAGACCCAGTACTTC
CDR3aa: CASSVALIGPMETQYF
j_gene: TRBJ2-5
v_gene: TRBV9
abundance: -
d_gene: -

CDR3nt: TGTGCCAGCGTAGTTGCTGGGGCCAACGTCCTGACTTTC
CDR3aa: CASVVAGANVLTF
j_gene: TRBJ2-6
v_gene: TRBV28
abundance: -
d_gene: -

CDR3nt: TGTGCCGCAGGACTAGCGGGAGTGGCAGATACGCAGTATTTT
CDR3aa: CAAGLAGVADTQYF
j_gene: TRBJ2-3
v_gene: TRBV7-9
abundance: -
d_gene: TRBD2

CDR3nt: TGTGCCAGCAGCGTAGTTGCAGGGGGATACGGAAACACCATATATTTT
CDR3aa: CASSVVAGGYGNTIYF
j_gene: TRBJ1-3
v_gene: TRBV9
abundance: -
d_gene: TRBD1

CDR3nt: TGTGCCAGTAGTATGGGCTTCAACACTGAAGCTTTCTTT
CDR3aa: CASSMGFNTEAFF
j_gene: TRBJ1-1
v_gene: TRBV19
abundance: -
d_gene: -

CDR3nt: TGTGCCAGCAGCCAAGAAGGGGGATACGAGCAGTACTTC
CDR3aa: CASSQEGGYEQYF
j_gene: TRBJ2-7
v_gene: TRBV4-2
abundance: -
d_gene: -

CDR3nt: TGTGCCAGTAGTGCAAGACAGGGAGCTAACTATGGCTACACCTTC
CDR3aa: CASSARQGANYGYTF
j_gene: TRBJ1-2
v_gene: TRBV19
abundance: few
d_gene: TRBD1

CDR3nt: TGCAGCGCCGGTTTAGGGACAGGCCCTGGAGAGACCCAGTACTTC
CDR3aa: CSAGLGTGPGETQYF
j_gene: TRBJ2-5
v_gene: TRBV29-1
abundance: -
d_gene: TRBD1

CDR3nt: TGTGCCAGCAGGGCCCGGGACAGTGTAGGGCGGTTCTTC
CDR3aa: CASRARDSVGRFF
j_gene: TRBJ2-1
v_gene: TRBV28
abundance: -
d_gene: TRBD1

CDR3nt: TGTGCCAGCAGCCCCGCCCGACAGTTACAAGAGACCCAGTACTTC
CDR3aa: CASSPARQLQETQYF
j_gene: TRBJ2-5
v_gene: TRBV13
abundance: -
d_gene: -

CDR3nt: TGTGCCAGCAGTTTAAGCGCAGGGGTGGGGTACTTC
CDR3aa: CASSLSAGVGYF
j_gene: TRBJ2-7
v_gene: TRBV28
abundance: -
d_gene: -

CDR3nt: TGTGCCAGCAGCGGGGTTTCCCTAGGGCAGTACTTC
CDR3aa: CASSGVSLGQYF
j_gene: TRBJ2-7
v_gene: TRBV6-1
abundance: few
d_gene: -